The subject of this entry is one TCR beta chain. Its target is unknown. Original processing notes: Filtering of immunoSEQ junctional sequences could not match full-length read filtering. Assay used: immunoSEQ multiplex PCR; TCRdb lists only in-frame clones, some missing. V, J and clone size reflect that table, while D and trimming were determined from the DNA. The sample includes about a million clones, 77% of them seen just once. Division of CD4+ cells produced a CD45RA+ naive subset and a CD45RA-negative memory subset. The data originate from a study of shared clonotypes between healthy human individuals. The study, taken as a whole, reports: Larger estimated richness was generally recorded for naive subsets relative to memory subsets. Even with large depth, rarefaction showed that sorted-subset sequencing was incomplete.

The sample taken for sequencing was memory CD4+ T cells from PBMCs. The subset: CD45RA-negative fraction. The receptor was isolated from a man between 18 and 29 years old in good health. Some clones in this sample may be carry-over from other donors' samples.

DNA of the CDR3: TGTGCCACCAGCAGAGTTGACGTCGGGGAAGCTTTCTTT. It yields the protein CATSRVDVGEAFF. The V and J genes are TRBV15 and TRBJ1-1; D not certain. Germline V CDR1 and CDR2: LNHNV, YYDKDF (reference sequence). CDR3 length equals 13 residues. Trimming took 1 base from V and 8 from J, leaving 11 bases between them.